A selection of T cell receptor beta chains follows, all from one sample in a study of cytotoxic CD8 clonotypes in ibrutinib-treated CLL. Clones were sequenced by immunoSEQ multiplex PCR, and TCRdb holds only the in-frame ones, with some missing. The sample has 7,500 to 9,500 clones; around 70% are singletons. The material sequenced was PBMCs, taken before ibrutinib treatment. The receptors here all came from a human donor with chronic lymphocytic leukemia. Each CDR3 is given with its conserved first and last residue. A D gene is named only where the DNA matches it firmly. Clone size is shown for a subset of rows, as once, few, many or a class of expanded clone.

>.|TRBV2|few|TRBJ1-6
CASSGLGGNSPLHF
TGTGCCAGCAGTGGGTTGGGGGGGAATTCACCCCTCCACTTT
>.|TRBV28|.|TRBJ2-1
CASGKQVATRENEQFF
TGTGCCAGCGGAAAGCAAGTAGCGACCAGAGAGAATGAGCAGTTCTTC
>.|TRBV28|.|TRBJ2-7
CASRDVLAFSYEQYF
TGTGCCAGCAGGGACGTTCTAGCGTTCTCCTACGAGCAGTACTTC
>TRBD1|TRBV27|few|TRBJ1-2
CASGRQGGPYGYTF
TGTGCCAGCGGAAGACAGGGTGGCCCTTATGGCTACACCTTC
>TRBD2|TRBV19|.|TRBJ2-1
CASSIGPTSGSISDEQFF
TGTGCCAGTAGTATAGGGCCGACTAGCGGGAGCATAAGTGATGAGCAGTTCTTC
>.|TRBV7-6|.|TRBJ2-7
CASSLAGSSYEQYF
TGTGCCAGCAGCTTAGCGGGCAGCTCCTACGAGCAGTACTTC
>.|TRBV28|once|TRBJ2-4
CASSLPSGGNIQYF
TGTGCCAGCAGTTTGCCATCGGGCGGAAACATTCAGTACTTC
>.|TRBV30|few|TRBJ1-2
CAWSGHDRSFGYTF
TGTGCCTGGAGTGGACACGACAGGTCTTTTGGCTACACCTTC
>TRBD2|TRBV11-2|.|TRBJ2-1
CASSRTSGTVLEQFF
TGTGCCAGCAGCCGTACTAGCGGGACAGTACTTGAGCAGTTCTTC
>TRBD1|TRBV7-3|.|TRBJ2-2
CASSPTGTVYTGELFF
TGTGCCAGCAGCCCCACGGGGACAGTTTACACCGGGGAGCTGTTTTTT
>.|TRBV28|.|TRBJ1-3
CASSPQGLGGHSGNTIYF
TGTGCCAGCAGTCCCCAGGGATTAGGTGGCCACTCTGGAAACACCATATATTTT
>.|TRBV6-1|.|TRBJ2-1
CASKETRGHEQFF
TGTGCCAGCAAAGAGACTAGAGGCCATGAGCAGTTCTTC
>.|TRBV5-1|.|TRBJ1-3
CASSLERPGNTIYF
TGCGCCAGCAGCTTGGAACGTCCTGGAAACACCATATATTTT
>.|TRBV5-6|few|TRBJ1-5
CASSLSADSNQPQHF
TGTGCCAGCAGCTTAAGCGCGGATAGCAATCAGCCCCAGCATTTT
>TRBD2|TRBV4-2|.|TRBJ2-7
CASSPDKVVSGSVGSYEQYF
TGTGCCAGCAGCCCGGACAAGGTTGTTAGCGGGAGTGTTGGGTCTTACGAGCAGTACTTC
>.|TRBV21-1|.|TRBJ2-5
CASSKALAGPPETQYF
TGTGCCAGCAGCAAAGCACTAGCGGGCCCTCCGGAGACCCAGTACTTC
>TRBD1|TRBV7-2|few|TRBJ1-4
CASSPRQGVGEKLFF
TGTGCCAGCAGCCCTAGACAGGGGGTCGGTGAAAAACTGTTTTTT
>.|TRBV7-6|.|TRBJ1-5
CASSLTGVGQPQHF
TGTGCCAGCAGCTTAACGGGGGTGGGTCAGCCCCAGCATTTT
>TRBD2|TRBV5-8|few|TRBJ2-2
CASSLRREFTGELFF
TGTGCCAGCAGCCTGAGGCGGGAGTTCACCGGGGAGCTGTTTTTT
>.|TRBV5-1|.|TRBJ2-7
CASSKNRDGPYEQYF
TGCGCCAGCAGCAAAAACCGGGACGGACCCTACGAGCAGTACTTC
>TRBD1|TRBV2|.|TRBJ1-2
CASSPDRAAGGGYTF
TGTGCCAGCAGCCCCGACAGGGCCGCCGGGGGAGGCTACACCTTC
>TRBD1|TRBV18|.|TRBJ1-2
CASSPAGPGGNYGYTF
TGTGCCAGCTCACCGGCGGGACCAGGGGGGAACTATGGCTACACCTTC
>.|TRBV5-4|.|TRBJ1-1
CASSLELEAFF
TGTGCCAGCAGCTTGGAGTTGGAAGCTTTCTTT
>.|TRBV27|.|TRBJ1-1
CASSLLGGSTEAFF
TGTGCCAGCAGTTTATTGGGGGGAAGCACTGAAGCTTTCTTT
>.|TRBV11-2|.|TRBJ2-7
CASSLVMNSYEQYF
TGTGCCAGCAGCTTAGTAATGAACTCCTACGAGCAGTACTTC
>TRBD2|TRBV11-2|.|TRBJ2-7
CASSFESSGTSYEQYF
TGTGCCAGCAGCTTTGAGAGTAGCGGGACCTCCTACGAGCAGTACTTC
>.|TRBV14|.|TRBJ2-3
CASRASGADTQYF
TGTGCCAGCAGGGCAAGCGGTGCAGATACGCAGTATTTT
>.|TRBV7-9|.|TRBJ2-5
CASSLRTAETQYF
TGTGCCAGCAGCTTAAGGACGGCAGAGACCCAGTACTTC
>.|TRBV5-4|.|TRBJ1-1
CASSAQPTGNVAFF
TGTGCCAGCAGCGCTCAACCTACAGGGAACGTAGCTTTCTTT
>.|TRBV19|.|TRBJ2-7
CASSAFLWTEQYEQYF
TGTGCCAGTAGTGCCTTCCTCTGGACAGAGCAGTACGAGCAGTACTTC
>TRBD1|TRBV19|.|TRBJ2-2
CASSIGAGGNTGELFF
TGTGCCAGTAGTATCGGAGCAGGGGGCAACACCGGGGAGCTGTTTTTT
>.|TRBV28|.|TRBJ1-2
CASSFGGLNTGKRKNTF
TGTGCCAGCAGTTTTGGAGGGCTCAACACAGGGAAAAGGAAGAACACCTTC
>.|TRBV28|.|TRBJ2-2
CASSLSGVNGELFF
TGTGCCAGCAGTTTATCGGGGGTCAACGGGGAGCTGTTTTTT
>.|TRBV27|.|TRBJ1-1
CASSLTGSRLSLGTEAFF
TGTGCCAGCAGTTTAACGGGATCTCGGCTATCGCTGGGAACTGAAGCTTTCTTT
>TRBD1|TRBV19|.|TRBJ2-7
CASSRTGDSYEQYF
TGTGCCAGTAGCCGGACAGGAGACTCCTACGAGCAGTACTTC
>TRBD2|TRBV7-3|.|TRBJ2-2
CASRSSGSNTGELFF
TGTGCCAGCAGATCTAGCGGGAGCAACACCGGGGAGCTGTTTTTT
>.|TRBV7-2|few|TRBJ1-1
CASRHSRRTTEAFF
TGTGCCAGCAGGCACTCGCGACGGACCACTGAAGCTTTCTTT
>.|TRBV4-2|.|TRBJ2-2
CASSQDRAEYGELFF
TGTGCCAGCAGCCAAGACCGGGCAGAATACGGGGAGCTGTTTTTT
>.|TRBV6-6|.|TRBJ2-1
CASSHASGNEQFF
TGTGCCAGCAGCCACGCCTCGGGGAATGAGCAGTTCTTC
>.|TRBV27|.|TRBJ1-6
CASSLSKTGNSPLHF
TGTGCCAGCAGTTTATCCAAAACAGGGAATTCACCCCTCCACTTT
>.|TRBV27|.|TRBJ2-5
CASSLSFAVPGTQYF
TGTGCCAGCAGTTTATCGTTCGCGGTGCCAGGGACCCAGTACTTC
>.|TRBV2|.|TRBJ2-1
CASQEGVAALVFF
TGTGCCAGCCAAGAAGGAGTGGCGGCCCTGGTGTTCTTC
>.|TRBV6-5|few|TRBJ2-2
CASSYSAQGYPRGLFF
TGTGCCAGCAGTTACTCGGCACAGGGTTATCCCCGAGGCCTGTTTTTT
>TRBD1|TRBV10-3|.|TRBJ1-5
CAINDRESNQPQHF
TGTGCCATCAACGACAGGGAGAGCAATCAGCCCCAGCATTTT
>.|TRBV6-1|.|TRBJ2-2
CASASGTSNTGELFF
TGTGCCAGCGCCTCCGGGACATCGAACACCGGGGAGCTGTTTTTT
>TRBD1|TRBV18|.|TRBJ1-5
CASSPPNPGQGNQPQHF
TGTGCCAGCTCACCACCCAATCCAGGACAGGGAAATCAGCCCCAGCATTTT
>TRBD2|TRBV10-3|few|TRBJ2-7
CAISPGGASGSFSYEQYF
TGTGCCATCAGCCCCGGGGGGGCTAGCGGGAGTTTTTCCTACGAGCAGTACTTC
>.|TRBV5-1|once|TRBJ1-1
CASSTGGTAMNTEAFF
TGCGCCAGCAGCACTGGGGGGACGGCCATGAACACTGAAGCTTTCTTT
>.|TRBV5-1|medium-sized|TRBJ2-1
CASSLNSNNEQFF
TGCGCCAGCAGCTTGAACAGCAACAATGAGCAGTTCTTC
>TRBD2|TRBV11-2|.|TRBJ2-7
CASSSTGTSLYEQYF
TGTGCCAGCAGCTCAACCGGGACTAGTCTTTACGAGCAGTACTTC
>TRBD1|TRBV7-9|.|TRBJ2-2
CASSFARTGASNTGELFF
TGTGCCAGCAGCTTCGCTAGGACAGGGGCGTCGAACACCGGGGAGCTGTTTTTT
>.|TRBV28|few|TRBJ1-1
CASAGFFTEAFF
TGTGCCAGCGCAGGGTTCTTCACTGAAGCTTTCTTT
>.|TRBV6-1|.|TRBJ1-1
CASSTAMNTEAFF
TGTGCCAGCAGCACGGCTATGAACACTGAAGCTTTCTTT